This entry lists 19 T cell receptor beta chains sequenced from one sample in a study of blood T cell repertoires in COVID-19. Assay: immunoSEQ multiplex PCR; the TCRdb copy retains only in-frame clones and omits some. The data show around 70,000 clones, with around 86% seen just once and about 12% held by the top ten. The sequenced sample was peripheral blood. These receptors were obtained from a human donor in a cohort sampled during active COVID-19.

The chain combines TRBV5-1 with TRBJ2-3; possibly TRBD2 for D (7 bases). The V gene's germline CDR1 is SGHRS and CDR2 YFSETQ. The CDR3 is 16 amino acids. V lost 1 base to trimming and J lost 0 bases, with 12 bases between them. The CDR3 region is CASSLLSGGSTDTQYF. The CDR3, as DNA: TGCGCCAGCAGCTTGCTCTCGGGGGGCAGCACAGATACGCAGTATTTT.

The V call is TRBV5-1, the J call TRBJ2-7, with TRBD1 matching over 7 bases. This CDR3 comprises 12 residues. After removal of 2 bases from V and 4 bases from J, the junction contained 0 bases not matched to a gene. Germline CDR1 is SGHRS and CDR2 is YFSETQ. CDR3 in DNA: TGCGCCAGCAGCTTCAGGGGGTACGAGCAGTACTTC. Protein: CASSFRGYEQYF.

This clone was observed once. The V gene is TRBV2, the J gene TRBJ2-7; TRBD2 matches at 9 bases. CDR1 is SNHLY and CDR2 is FYNNEI in the germline V gene. CDR3 length: 14 residues. Unmatched junction bases numbered 11, after V lost 6 bases and J lost 8 bases. In nucleotides, the CDR3 is TGTGCCAGCAGGGCCGGGACTAGCCTTGGGAAGCAGTACTTC. Amino acids: CASRAGTSLGKQYF.

The chain couples TRBV29-1 to TRBJ2-2; D gene unclear. This CDR3 spans 13 amino acids. V was trimmed by 3 bases and J by 1 base, leaving 6 bases between them. The V gene's germline CDR1 is SQVTM and CDR2 ANQGSEA. The CDR3: CSVDPRNTGELFF. The CDR3 region has the DNA TGCAGCGTTGATCCCAGGAACACCGGGGAGCTGTTTTTT.

V and J are TRBV7-2 and TRBJ2-3; TRBD2 agrees at 10 bases. V lost 0 bases to trimming and J lost 7 bases; unmatched junction nucleotides: 10. CDR1 is SGHTA and CDR2 is FQGNSA in the germline V gene. The CDR3 length is 17 residues. CDR3 loop: CASSLASVAGGGYTQYF. The DNA for the CDR3 is TGTGCCAGCAGCTTAGCGTCAGTAGCGGGGGGCGGGTATACGCAGTATTTT.

This clone has a single count. The chain employs TRBV19 and TRBJ1-5; D is perhaps TRBD1 (6 bases). V was trimmed by 1 base and J by 4 bases, leaving 11 bases between them. From germline, CDR1 is LNHDA and CDR2 SQIVND (reference sequence). The CDR3 is made up of 15 amino acids. CDR3 in amino acids: CASSIGGGENQPQHF. The CDR3 bases are TGTGCCAGTAGTATAGGAGGGGGAGAGAATCAGCCCCAGCATTTT.

This clone was recorded once. This sequence joins TRBV19 and TRBJ2-1; TRBD1 agrees at 8 bases. The CDR3 is 15 residues long. The V and J ends lost 7 bases and 1 base, in that order; junction bases with no gene match: 6. From germline, CDR1 is LNHDA and CDR2 SQIVND (reference sequence). This chain's CDR3 is CASIPQGASYNEQFF. DNA for the CDR3: TGTGCCAGTATTCCTCAGGGGGCATCCTACAATGAGCAGTTCTTC.

The sample holds one count of this clone. The rearrangement links TRBV30 to TRBJ2-1; 9 bases match TRBD2. Germline values: CDR1 GTSNPN, CDR2 SVGIG (reference sequence). Trimming cost V 5 bases and J 2 bases; bases outside gene matches: 16. The CDR3 consists of 18 residues. In nucleotides, the CDR3 is TGTGCCTGGGAGAGGGGGGATAGCGGGGGCCTTGCCTACAATGAGCAGTTCTTC. Translated: CAWERGDSGGLAYNEQFF. Supplemented by reference TRBV30 and TRBJ2-1, the full variable domain reads SQTIHQWPATLVQPVGSPLSLECTVEGTSNPNLYWYRQAAGRGLQLLFYSVGIGQISSEVPQNLSASRPQDRQFILSSKKLLLSDSGFYLCAWERGDSGGLAYNEQFFGPGTRLTVL.

The gene calls are TRBV7-3 and TRBJ2-3; D not resolved. In germline, CDR1 is SGHTA, CDR2 FQGTGA. The CDR3 extends over 13 amino acids. V lost 2 bases to trimming and J lost 5 bases, with 8 bases between them. Here the CDR3 reads CASSLPPLDTQYF. The CDR3 nucleotides read TGTGCCAGCAGCTTACCTCCGTTAGATACGCAGTATTTT.

The rearrangement links TRBV9 to TRBJ1-6; a possible D gene is TRBD1 (6 bases). The ends were cut back, 3 bases at V and 8 bases at J, with 15 bases in the middle. Germline CDR1 SGDLS, CDR2 YYNGEE. This CDR3 contains 15 residues. This chain's CDR3 is CASSAATGGDSPLHF. The CDR3, as DNA: TGTGCCAGCAGCGCCGCGACAGGAGGCGATTCACCCCTCCACTTT. The variable domain in full, with the rest retrieved from reference TRBV9 and TRBJ1-6, is DSGVTQTPKHLITATGQRVTLRCSPRSGDLSVYWYQQSLDQGLQFLIQYYNGEERAKGNILERFSAQQFPDLHSELNLSSLELGDSALYFCASSAATGGDSPLHFGNGTRLTVT.

The chain is built from TRBV24-1 and TRBJ2-1; 10 nucleotides agree with TRBD2. In germline, CDR1 is KGHDR, CDR2 SFDVKD. Trimming took 4 bases from V and 9 from J; bases not matched to a gene: 17. CDR3 length: 18 amino acids. The DNA for the CDR3 is TGTGCCACCAGTGAAAGAGAGCGGGGGGGCCCCCGGACGAGTGAGCAGTTCTTC. Protein product: CATSERERGGPRTSEQFF.

The chain combines TRBV12-2 with TRBJ1-4. TRBV12-2 counts as a pseudogene. CDR3 size: 12 residues. CDR3 nucleotide sequence: TGTGCAAGTCGCTCGGGGGACGAAAAACTGTTTTTT. As protein: CASRSGDEKLFF.

This sequence joins TRBV9 and TRBJ1-5; D unresolved. Trimming removed 0 bases at V and 0 bases at J, with 7 bases between. This CDR3 is built from 15 residues. CDR1 and CDR2 (germline): SGDLS, YYNGEE. The CDR3 reads CASSVDPFSNQPQHF. CDR3 nucleotide sequence: TGTGCCAGCAGCGTAGATCCGTTTAGCAATCAGCCCCAGCATTTT.

This clone was seen only once. This chain connects TRBV19 to TRBJ2-2; 7 bases agree with TRBD2. From germline, CDR1 is LNHDA and CDR2 SQIVND (reference sequence). V trimming: 6 bases; J trimming: 4 bases; junction bases outside the gene matches: 8. The CDR3 runs 15 residues. The CDR3 reads CASSRGEGPTGELFF. The CDR3 DNA follows: TGTGCCAGTAGCAGAGGGGAGGGTCCCACCGGGGAGCTGTTTTTT.

CDR3: CASGSPPSGGYNEQFF. The CDR3 DNA reads as TGTGCTAGTGGTTCCCCCCCTAGCGGGGGATACAATGAGCAGTTCTTC. The chain joins TRBV12-5 to TRBJ2-1, with 10 bases fitting TRBD2. With V trimmed by 4 bases and J by 4 bases, 7 bases remained unmatched. Germline-derived CDR1 and CDR2 are LGHNT and FRNRAP. This CDR3 contains 16 residues.

This sequence joins TRBV10-3 and TRBJ2-7; 8 bases map to TRBD1. Germline V lookup: CDR1 ENHRY, CDR2 SYGVKD. The V segment lost 6 bases and the J segment 1 base; nucleotides outside the gene matches: 8. The CDR3 contains 15 residues. The DNA of the CDR3 is TGTGCCATCAGGCGCGGACAGGGCGTTTCCTACGAGCAGTACTTC. The encoded protein is CAIRRGQGVSYEQYF.

The chain couples TRBV2 to TRBJ2-3, with 8 bases that match TRBD1. The CDR3 totals 15 residues. Per the germline V gene, CDR1 is SNHLY and CDR2 is FYNNEI. Trimming cost V 5 bases and J 1 base; bases outside gene matches: 5. The CDR3 sequence: CASSLDREGTDTQYF. The CDR3 DNA is TGTGCCAGCAGTTTGGACAGGGAGGGCACAGATACGCAGTATTTT.

J is TRBJ2-3 and V is TRBV7-3; D is unclear. Trimming removed 2 bases from V and 3 bases from J, with 9 bases in between. Germline V gene lookup returns CDR1 SGHTA and CDR2 FQGTGA. The length of the CDR3 is 14 residues. This CDR3 is CASSLRPTTDTQYF. As DNA, the CDR3 is TGTGCCAGCAGCTTACGTCCAACTACAGATACGCAGTATTTT.

DNA of the CDR3: TGTGCCAGCAGCACCCGTGGCGGGACGGGAAAAGAGACCCAGTACTTC. Its translation: CASSTRGGTGKETQYF. The rearrangement links TRBV7-2 to TRBJ2-5; weak D call: TRBD2 (6 bases). There are 16 residues in the CDR3. V was shortened by 5 bases and J by 3 bases, with 19 bases between the two germline ends. Germline-derived CDR1 and CDR2 are SGHTA and FQGNSA.